This T cell receptor (beta chain) was profiled in a study of blood T cell repertoires in COVID-19. Sequencing was performed with immunoSEQ multiplex PCR; in TCRdb, only in-frame clones are kept and a portion is missing. The repertoire consists of over 100,000 clones, with more than 85% occurring once and the leading ten covering about 4%. The germline gives CDR1 LNHDA, CDR2 SQIVND (reference sequence). CDR3 length: 17 residues. Trimming cost V 1 base and J 0 bases, with 15 bases left between them. The sequence was collected from a man between 18 and 35 years old with acute or convalescent COVID-19. The sample consisted of peripheral blood. V and J are TRBV19 and TRBJ1-1; D might be TRBD1 (6 bases). CDR3 nucleotide sequence: TGTGCCAGTAGTATAGGCTACTACAGGGTTATGAACACTGAAGCTTTCTTT. Translated: CASSIGYYRVMNTEAFF. Complete variable domain (other parts from reference TRBV19 and TRBJ1-1): DGGITQSPKYLFRKEGQNVTLSCEQNLNHDAMYWYRQDPGQGLRLIYYSQIVNDFQKGDIAEGYSVSREKKESFPLTVTSAQKNPTAFYLCASSIGYYRVMNTEAFFGQGTRLTVV.